A selection of T cell receptor beta chains follows, all from one sample in a study of cytomegalovirus exposure and HLA in healthy donors. The method was immunoSEQ multiplex PCR; TCRdb's version includes in-frame clones alone and lacks a portion of them. The table records about 98,000 clones, about two thirds of them present only once. The specimen was PBMCs. The receptors originated from a female donor in good health and CMV-seronegative. Each CDR3 is given with its conserved first and last residue. D genes are given only for firm matches. Rows give clone size only sometimes, using once, few, many, or a class for an expanded clone.

j_call cdr3_length v_call clone_size d_call cdr3_aa cdr3_nt
TRBJ2-3 11 TRBV20-1 . . CSANRDDTQYF TGCAGTGCTAACAGGGACGATACGCAGTATTTT
TRBJ2-2 17 TRBV28 . TRBD2 CASSSGAGGPHTGELFF TGTGCCAGCAGTTCGGGAGCGGGAGGGCCGCACACCGGGGAGCTGTTTTTT
TRBJ1-2 14 TRBV4-3 . . CASSQNREGWGYTF TGCGCCAGCAGCCAAAACCGGGAGGGTTGGGGCTACACCTTC
TRBJ1-2 9 TRBV6-6 . . CASGPGYTF TGTGCCAGCGGCCCCGGCTACACCTTC
TRBJ1-2 16 TRBV6-6 . . CASSYSVAGEDYGYTF TGTGCCAGCAGTTACTCGGTCGCGGGGGAGGACTATGGCTACACCTTC
TRBJ2-1 15 TRBV7-3 . TRBD1 CASSSGQGAYNEQFF TGTGCCAGCAGCTCAGGACAGGGGGCTTACAATGAGCAGTTCTTC
TRBJ1-1 15 TRBV6-5 . TRBD1 CASSNPLRGQGEAFF TGTGCCAGCAGTAACCCCTTGAGGGGGCAAGGTGAAGCTTTCTTT
TRBJ2-1 15 TRBV7-9 . TRBD2 CASSLLAGGLSEQFF TGTGCCAGCAGCTTGTTAGCGGGAGGGCTGAGTGAGCAGTTCTTC
TRBJ2-1 14 TRBV6-1 once TRBD2 CASTPGLAQGEQFF TGTGCCAGCACCCCGGGACTAGCTCAGGGTGAGCAGTTCTTC
TRBJ1-1 15 TRBV18 . . CASSPPYAGGTEAFF TGTGCCAGCTCACCACCCTACGCGGGAGGGACTGAAGCTTTCTTT
TRBJ2-5 12 TRBV6-1 . . CASSGVRETQYF TGTGCCAGCAGTGGAGTCCGGGAGACCCAGTACTTC
TRBJ2-7 14 TRBV7-6 . . CASSPDSFSYEQYF TGTGCCAGCAGCCCAGACAGTTTCTCCTACGAGCAGTACTTC
TRBJ2-1 15 TRBV28 . TRBD1 CASSSGTGEINEQFF TGTGCCAGCAGTTCCGGGACAGGGGAAATCAATGAGCAGTTCTTC
TRBJ2-3 16 TRBV29-1 . TRBD2 CSAPGTSGGTTDTQYF TGCAGCGCCCCCGGGACTAGCGGGGGAACAACAGATACGCAGTATTTT
TRBJ2-1 14 TRBV7-3 . . CASSLERAGNEQFF TGTGCCAGCAGCTTAGAGAGGGCGGGAAATGAGCAGTTCTTC
TRBJ2-3 16 TRBV27 . . CASSLRGRVSTDTQYF TGTGCCAGCAGTTTAAGGGGGAGGGTGTCGACAGATACGCAGTATTTT
TRBJ2-7 15 TRBV19 . TRBD1 CASSAAGTGTYEQYF TGTGCCAGTAGTGCCGCCGGGACAGGGACTTACGAGCAGTACTTC
TRBJ1-2 15 TRBV7-9 . . CASSQTTLEPSGYTF TGTGCCAGCAGCCAAACTACACTAGAGCCCAGTGGCTACACCTTC
TRBJ2-7 17 TRBV11-2 . TRBD2 CASSLERGSGGYYEQYF TGTGCCAGCAGCTTAGAAAGGGGTAGCGGGGGGTATTACGAGCAGTACTTC
TRBJ1-2 15 TRBV9 . TRBD1 CASSPLGQGNYGYTF TGTGCCAGCAGCCCACTCGGACAGGGGAACTATGGCTACACCTTC
TRBJ1-1 16 TRBV4-3 few . CASSQGRGIENTEAFF TGCGCCAGCAGCCAAGGCCGCGGAATTGAGAACACTGAAGCTTTCTTT
TRBJ1-5 13 TRBV10-3 . . CAITGDPNQPQHF TGTGCCATTACAGGAGACCCCAATCAGCCCCAGCATTTT
TRBJ1-1 13 TRBV4-3 few TRBD1 CASSHTTGVEAFF TGCGCCAGCAGCCACACCACAGGGGTTGAAGCTTTCTTT
TRBJ1-1 14 TRBV19 . . CASSWGGENTEAFF TGTGCCAGTAGTTGGGGAGGAGAGAACACTGAAGCTTTCTTT
TRBJ2-1 16 TRBV15 . . CATSRDHPPSSAEQFF TGTGCCACCAGCAGAGATCACCCCCCAAGCAGCGCTGAGCAGTTCTTC
TRBJ1-2 12 TRBV11-2 . . CASSLGSYGYTF TGTGCCAGCAGCTTAGGCAGCTATGGCTACACCTTC
TRBJ1-2 13 TRBV10-3 . . CATLKTPNYGYTF TGTGCCACCCTCAAGACACCCAACTATGGCTACACCTTC
TRBJ1-5 16 TRBV10-2 . . CASSGSGSYSNQPQHF TGCGCCAGCAGCGGCAGCGGCTCATATAGCAATCAGCCCCAGCATTTT
TRBJ2-2 19 TRBV15 . TRBD2 CATSRDQGLADWNTGELFF TGTGCCACCAGCAGAGATCAAGGTCTAGCGGATTGGAACACCGGGGAGCTGTTTTTT
TRBJ1-2 12 TRBV30 few TRBD1 CAWSFTGGGYTF TGTGCCTGGAGTTTCACAGGGGGCGGCTACACCTTC
TRBJ1-2 14 TRBV27 few . CASSFRGMGYGYTF TGTGCCAGCAGTTTTAGGGGAATGGGCTATGGCTACACCTTC
TRBJ1-3 16 TRBV10-2 . TRBD1 CASRSEARGLGNTIYF TGCGCCAGCAGATCCGAGGCAAGGGGGCTTGGAAACACCATATATTTT
TRBJ2-1 14 TRBV29-1 . TRBD2 CSVGTLAGINEQFF TGCAGCGTTGGAACACTAGCGGGAATCAATGAGCAGTTCTTC
TRBJ2-6 15 TRBV29-1 . TRBD1 CSVATGEAGANVLTF TGCAGCGTTGCGACAGGGGAAGCTGGGGCCAACGTCCTGACTTTC
TRBJ1-5 12 TRBV7-8 . . CASSRSNQPQHF TGTGCCAGCAGCCGGAGTAATCAGCCCCAGCATTTT
TRBJ2-5 13 TRBV7-9 . . CASSPSSPETQYF TGTGCCAGCAGCCCTTCTAGCCCTGAGACCCAGTACTTC
TRBJ2-7 13 TRBV27 . . CASSRGGPYEQYF TGTGCCAGCAGTAGGGGGGGGCCCTACGAGCAGTACTTC
TRBJ2-7 13 TRBV2 few TRBD1 CASNDRVYYEQYF TGTGCCAGCAACGACAGGGTTTACTACGAGCAGTACTTC
TRBJ1-1 15 TRBV7-9 . TRBD1 CASSLAVTGSTEAFF TGTGCCAGCAGCTTAGCGGTGACAGGGTCCACTGAAGCTTTCTTT
TRBJ2-1 15 TRBV6-1 . . CASSVGSSVYNEQFF TGTGCCAGCAGTGTCGGGAGTAGCGTCTACAATGAGCAGTTCTTC
TRBJ1-1 16 TRBV28 few TRBD1 CASSFPPDRRNTEAFF TGTGCCAGCAGTTTTCCCCCGGACAGGAGGAACACTGAAGCTTTCTTT
TRBJ2-5 17 TRBV5-4 . TRBD2 CASSLGSGGAERETQYF TGTGCCAGCAGCTTGGGTAGCGGGGGGGCTGAACGAGAGACCCAGTACTTC
TRBJ2-7 15 TRBV11-3 . TRBD2 CASSYPSGFNYEQYF TGTGCCAGCAGCTACCCTAGCGGGTTTAACTACGAGCAGTACTTC
TRBJ1-1 16 TRBV6-5 . . CASSYSTGQMNTEAFF TGTGCCAGCAGTTACTCCACAGGGCAGATGAACACTGAAGCTTTCTTT
TRBJ1-4 16 TRBV27 . TRBD1 CASSPLRGTGNEKLFF TGTGCCAGCAGTCCCCTCCGTGGGACAGGGAATGAAAAACTGTTTTTT
TRBJ2-7 15 TRBV6-5 . . CASSYSRLLSYEQYF TGTGCCAGCAGTTACTCGAGGCTCCTTTCCTACGAGCAGTACTTC
TRBJ2-3 14 TRBV9 . . CASSVNRGTDTQYF TGTGCCAGCAGCGTAAACAGGGGCACAGATACGCAGTATTTT
TRBJ1-2 14 TRBV5-1 few TRBD1 CASSNGQGNYGYTF TGCGCCAGCAGCAACGGACAGGGTAACTATGGCTACACCTTC
TRBJ1-2 14 TRBV5-1 . . CASRALVQDDGYTF TGCGCCAGCAGGGCTCTCGTGCAAGATGATGGCTACACCTTC
TRBJ1-5 21 TRBV4-1 . . CASSQDHWGGIGGYSNQPQHF TGCGCCAGCAGCCAAGATCATTGGGGAGGGATCGGGGGTTATAGCAATCAGCCCCAGCATTTT